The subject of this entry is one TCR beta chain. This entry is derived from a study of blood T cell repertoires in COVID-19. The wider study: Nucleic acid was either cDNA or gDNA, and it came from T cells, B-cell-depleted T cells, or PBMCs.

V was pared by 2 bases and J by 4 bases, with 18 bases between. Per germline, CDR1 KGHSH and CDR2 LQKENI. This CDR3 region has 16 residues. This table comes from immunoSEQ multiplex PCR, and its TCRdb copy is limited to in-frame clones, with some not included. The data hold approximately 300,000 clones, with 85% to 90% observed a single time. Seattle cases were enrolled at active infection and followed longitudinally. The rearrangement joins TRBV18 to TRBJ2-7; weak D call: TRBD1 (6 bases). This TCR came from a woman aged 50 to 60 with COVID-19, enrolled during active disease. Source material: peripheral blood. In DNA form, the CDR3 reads TGTGCCAGCTCACCAGATGACAGGAATGGGGAGTACGAGCAGTACTTC. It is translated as CASSPDDRNGEYEQYF.